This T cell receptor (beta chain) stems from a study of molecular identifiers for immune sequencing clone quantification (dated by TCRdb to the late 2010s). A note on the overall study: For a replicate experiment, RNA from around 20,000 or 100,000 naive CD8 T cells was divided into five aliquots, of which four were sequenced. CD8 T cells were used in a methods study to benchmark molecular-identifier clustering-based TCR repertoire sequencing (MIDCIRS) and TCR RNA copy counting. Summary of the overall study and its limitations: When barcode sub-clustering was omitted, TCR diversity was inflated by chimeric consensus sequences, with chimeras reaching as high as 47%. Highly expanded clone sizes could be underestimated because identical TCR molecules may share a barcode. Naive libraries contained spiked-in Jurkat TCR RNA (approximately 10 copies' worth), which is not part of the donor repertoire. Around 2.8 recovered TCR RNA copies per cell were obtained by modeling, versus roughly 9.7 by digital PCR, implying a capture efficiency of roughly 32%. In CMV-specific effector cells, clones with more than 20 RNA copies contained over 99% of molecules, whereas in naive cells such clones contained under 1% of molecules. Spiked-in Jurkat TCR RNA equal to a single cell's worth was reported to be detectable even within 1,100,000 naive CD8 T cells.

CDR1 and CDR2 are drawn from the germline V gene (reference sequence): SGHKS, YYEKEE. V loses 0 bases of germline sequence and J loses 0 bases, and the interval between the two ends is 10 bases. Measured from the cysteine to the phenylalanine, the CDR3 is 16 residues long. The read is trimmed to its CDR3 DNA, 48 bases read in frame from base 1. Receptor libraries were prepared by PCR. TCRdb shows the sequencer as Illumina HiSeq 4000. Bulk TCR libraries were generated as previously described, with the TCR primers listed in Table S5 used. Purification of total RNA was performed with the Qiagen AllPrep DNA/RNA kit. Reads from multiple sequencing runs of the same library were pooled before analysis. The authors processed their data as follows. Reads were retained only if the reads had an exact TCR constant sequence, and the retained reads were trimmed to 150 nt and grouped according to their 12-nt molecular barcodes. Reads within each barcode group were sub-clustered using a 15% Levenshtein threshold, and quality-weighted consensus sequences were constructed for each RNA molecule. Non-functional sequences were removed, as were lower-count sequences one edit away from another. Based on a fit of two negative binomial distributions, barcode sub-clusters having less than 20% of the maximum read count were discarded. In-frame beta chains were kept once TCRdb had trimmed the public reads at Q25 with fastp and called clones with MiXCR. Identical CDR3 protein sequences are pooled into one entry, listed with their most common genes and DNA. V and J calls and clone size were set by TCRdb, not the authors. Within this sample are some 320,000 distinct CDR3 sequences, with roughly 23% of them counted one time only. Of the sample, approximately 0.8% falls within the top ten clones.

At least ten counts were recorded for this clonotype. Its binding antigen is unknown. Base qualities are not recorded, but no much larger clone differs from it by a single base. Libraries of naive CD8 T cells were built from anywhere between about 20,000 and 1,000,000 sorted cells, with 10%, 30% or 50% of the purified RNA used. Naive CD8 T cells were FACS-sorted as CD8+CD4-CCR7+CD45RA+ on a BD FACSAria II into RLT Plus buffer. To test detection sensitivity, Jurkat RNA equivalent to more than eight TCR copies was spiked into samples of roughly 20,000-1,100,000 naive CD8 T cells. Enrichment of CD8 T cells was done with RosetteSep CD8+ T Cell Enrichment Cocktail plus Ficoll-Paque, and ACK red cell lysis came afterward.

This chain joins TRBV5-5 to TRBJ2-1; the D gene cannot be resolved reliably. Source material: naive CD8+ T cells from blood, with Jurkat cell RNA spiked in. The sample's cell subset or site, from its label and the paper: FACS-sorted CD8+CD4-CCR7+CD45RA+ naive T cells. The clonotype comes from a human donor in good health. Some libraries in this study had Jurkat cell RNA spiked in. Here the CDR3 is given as CASSLVVRRSYNEQFF. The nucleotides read TGTGCCAGCAGCTTGGTGGTGAGGCGCTCCTACAATGAGCAGTTCTTC. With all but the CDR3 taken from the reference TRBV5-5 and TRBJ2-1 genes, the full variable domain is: DAGVTQSPTHLIKTRGQQVTLRCSPISGHKSVSWYQQVLGQGPQFIFQYYEKEERGRGNFPDRFSARQFPNYSSELNVNALLLGDSALYLCASSLVVRRSYNEQFFGPGTRLTVL.